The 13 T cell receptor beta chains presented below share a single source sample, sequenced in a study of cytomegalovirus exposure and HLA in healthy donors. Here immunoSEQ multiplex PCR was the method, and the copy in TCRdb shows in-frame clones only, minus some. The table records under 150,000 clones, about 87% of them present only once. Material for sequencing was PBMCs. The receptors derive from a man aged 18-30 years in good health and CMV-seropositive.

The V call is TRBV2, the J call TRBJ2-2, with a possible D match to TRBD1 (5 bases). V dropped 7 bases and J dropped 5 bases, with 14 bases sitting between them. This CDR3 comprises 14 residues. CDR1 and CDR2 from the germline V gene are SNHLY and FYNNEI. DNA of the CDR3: TGTGCCAGCACTACCAGGGTTGGGACCGGGGAGCTGTTTTTT. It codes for CASTTRVGTGELFF. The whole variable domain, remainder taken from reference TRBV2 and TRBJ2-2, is EPEVTQTPSHQVTQMGQEVILRCVPISNHLYFYWYRQILGQKVEFLVSFYNNEISEKSEIFDDQFSVERPDGSNFTLKIRSTKLEDSAMYFCASTTRVGTGELFFGEGSRLTVL.

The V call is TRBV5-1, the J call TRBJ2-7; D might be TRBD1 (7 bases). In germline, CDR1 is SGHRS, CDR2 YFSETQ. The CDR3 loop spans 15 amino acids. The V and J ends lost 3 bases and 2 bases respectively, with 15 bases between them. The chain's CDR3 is CASSSLGRGAYEQYF. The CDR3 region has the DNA TGCGCCAGCAGCTCCCTGGGCAGGGGGGCCTACGAGCAGTACTTC.

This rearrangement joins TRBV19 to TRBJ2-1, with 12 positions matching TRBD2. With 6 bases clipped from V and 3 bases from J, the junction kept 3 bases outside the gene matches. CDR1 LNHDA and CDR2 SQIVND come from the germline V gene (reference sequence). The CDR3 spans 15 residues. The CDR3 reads CASRLAGGLYNEQFF. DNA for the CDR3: TGTGCCAGTAGGCTAGCGGGGGGGCTCTACAATGAGCAGTTCTTC.

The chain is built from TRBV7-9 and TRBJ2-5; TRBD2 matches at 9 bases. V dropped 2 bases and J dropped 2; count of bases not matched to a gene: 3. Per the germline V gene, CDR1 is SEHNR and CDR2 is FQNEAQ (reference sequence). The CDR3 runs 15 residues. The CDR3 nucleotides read TGTGCCAGCAGCTTACTAGCGGGGCCACAAGAGACCCAGTACTTC. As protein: CASSLLAGPQETQYF. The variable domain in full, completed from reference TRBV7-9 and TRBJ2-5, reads DTGVSQNPRHKITKRGQNVTFRCDPISEHNRLYWYRQTLGQGPEFLTYFQNEAQLEKSRLLSDRFSAERPKGSFSTLEIQRTEQGDSAMYLCASSLLAGPQETQYFGPGTRLLVL.

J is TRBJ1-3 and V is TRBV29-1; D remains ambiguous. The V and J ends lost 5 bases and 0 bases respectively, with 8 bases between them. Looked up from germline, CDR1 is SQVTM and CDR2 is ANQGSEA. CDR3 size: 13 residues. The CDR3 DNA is TGCAGCGTTCTCTTAGACTCTGGAAACACCATATATTTT. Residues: CSVLLDSGNTIYF.

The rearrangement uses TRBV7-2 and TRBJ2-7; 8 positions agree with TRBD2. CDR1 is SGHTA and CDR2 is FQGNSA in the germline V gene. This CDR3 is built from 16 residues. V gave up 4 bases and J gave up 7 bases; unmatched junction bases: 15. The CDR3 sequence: CASSSTHRLAMVEQYF. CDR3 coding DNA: TGTGCCAGCAGCTCCACCCACAGACTAGCGATGGTGGAGCAGTACTTC.

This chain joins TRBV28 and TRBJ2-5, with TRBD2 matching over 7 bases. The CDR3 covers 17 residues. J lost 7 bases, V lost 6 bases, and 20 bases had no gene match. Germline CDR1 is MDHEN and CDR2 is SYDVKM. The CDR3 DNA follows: TGTGCCAGCAGACCTCTTGTCGGTAGCGGGTGGGATGGGACCCAGTACTTC. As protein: CASRPLVGSGWDGTQYF.

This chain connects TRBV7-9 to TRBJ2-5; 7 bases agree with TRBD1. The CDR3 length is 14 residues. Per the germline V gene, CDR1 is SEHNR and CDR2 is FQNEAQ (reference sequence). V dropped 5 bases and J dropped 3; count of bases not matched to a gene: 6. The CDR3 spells CASSRGTVEETQYF. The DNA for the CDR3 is TGTGCCAGCAGCCGAGGGACAGTTGAAGAGACCCAGTACTTC.

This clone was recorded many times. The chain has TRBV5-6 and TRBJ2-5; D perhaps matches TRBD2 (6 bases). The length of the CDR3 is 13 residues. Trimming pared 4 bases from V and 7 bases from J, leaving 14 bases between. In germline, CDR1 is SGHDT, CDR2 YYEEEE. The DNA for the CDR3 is TGTGCCAGCAGCCCCTCGGGGGTGGGGACCCAGTACTTC. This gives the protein CASSPSGVGTQYF.

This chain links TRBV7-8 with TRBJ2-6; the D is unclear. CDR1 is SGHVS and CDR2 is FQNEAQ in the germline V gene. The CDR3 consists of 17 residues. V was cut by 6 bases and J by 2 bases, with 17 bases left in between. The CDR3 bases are TGTGCCAGCAGTTTTACCACTATCTCTGCTGGGGCCAACGTCCTGACTTTC. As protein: CASSFTTISAGANVLTF.

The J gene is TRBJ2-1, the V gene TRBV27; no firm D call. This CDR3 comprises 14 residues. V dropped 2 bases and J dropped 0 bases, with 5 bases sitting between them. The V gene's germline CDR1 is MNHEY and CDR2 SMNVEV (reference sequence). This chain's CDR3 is CASSLPNSYNEQFF. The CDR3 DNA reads TGTGCCAGCAGTTTACCTAACTCCTACAATGAGCAGTTCTTC.

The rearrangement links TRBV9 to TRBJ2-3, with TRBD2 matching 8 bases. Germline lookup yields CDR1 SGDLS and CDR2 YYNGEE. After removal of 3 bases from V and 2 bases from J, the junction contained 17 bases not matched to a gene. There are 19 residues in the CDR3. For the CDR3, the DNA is TGTGCCAGCAGCGGCCCCCGGAGACTAGCGAGAGATCCCACAGATACGCAGTATTTT. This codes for CASSGPRRLARDPTDTQYF.

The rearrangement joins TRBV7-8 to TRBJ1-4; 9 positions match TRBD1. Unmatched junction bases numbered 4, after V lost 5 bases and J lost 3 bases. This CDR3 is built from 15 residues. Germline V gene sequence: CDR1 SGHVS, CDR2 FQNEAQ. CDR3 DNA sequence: TGTGCCAGCAGCACGGGACAGGGTGCTAATGAAAAACTGTTTTTT. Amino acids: CASSTGQGANEKLFF.